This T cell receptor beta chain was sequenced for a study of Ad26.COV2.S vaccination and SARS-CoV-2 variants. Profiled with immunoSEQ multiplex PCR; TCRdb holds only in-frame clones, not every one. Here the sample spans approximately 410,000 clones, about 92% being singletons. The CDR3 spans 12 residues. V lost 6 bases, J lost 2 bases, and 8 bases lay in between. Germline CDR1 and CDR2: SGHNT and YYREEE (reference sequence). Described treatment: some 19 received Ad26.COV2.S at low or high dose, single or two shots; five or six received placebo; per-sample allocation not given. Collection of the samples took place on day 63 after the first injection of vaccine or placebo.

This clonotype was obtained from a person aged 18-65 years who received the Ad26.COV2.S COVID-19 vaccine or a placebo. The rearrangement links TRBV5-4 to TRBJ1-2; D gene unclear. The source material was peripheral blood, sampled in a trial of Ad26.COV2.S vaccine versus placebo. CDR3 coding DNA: TGTGCCAGCAAAGGAGGGAACTATGGCTACACCTTC. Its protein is CASKGGNYGYTF.